The clone carrying this T cell receptor beta chain occurred many times. Trimming stripped 0 bases from V and 3 bases from J, with 9 bases between. This CDR3 is built from 15 residues. Looked up from germline, CDR1 is MNHEY and CDR2 is SVGAGI. The data originate from a study of identical twins. TCRdb analysed the 5' RACE reads with MiXCR anew, one entry per CDR3 protein. Found here are about 220,000 distinct CDR3 sequences, approximately 7.1% of them singletons; the top ten hold more than 12%. These data are also associated with another study on T cells expressing NK-cell markers. From that paper: Underlying the TCR beta repertoires were sorted CD3+CD56+NKG2C+, CD3+CD56+NKG2C- and CD3+CD56-NKG2C+ T cells.

The sequence derives from a woman younger than 35 in good health. Sequencing input: CD8+ T cells sorted from blood. V is TRBV6-5 and J is TRBJ2-4; D is unclear. CDR3 residues: CASSYSGSDKNIQYF. The CDR3 DNA reads TGTGCCAGCAGTTACTCGGGCAGCGACAAAAACATTCAGTACTTC.